A single sample gave rise to the 20 T cell receptor beta chains below, sequenced in a study of blood T cell repertoires in COVID-19. TCRdb's table, derived via immunoSEQ multiplex PCR, lists solely in-frame clones and lacks some. The data show 430,000 or so clones, nearly 90% seen once. The specimen sequenced was PBMCs or T cells enriched from blood (not recorded which). Every receptor here comes from a woman aged 18-29 years who had been exposed to COVID-19.

The chain carries TRBV29-1 and TRBJ2-7, with D unclear. This CDR3 is built from 13 residues. The V end lost 4 bases, the J end lost 4 bases, and 14 bases lay between the germline ends. CDR1 is SQVTM, CDR2 ANQGSEA, per germline. CDR3 sequence reads: CSVVAGFVYEQYF. The DNA for the CDR3 is TGCAGCGTTGTCGCAGGCTTTGTTTACGAGCAGTACTTC.

The chain recombines TRBV5-1 with TRBJ1-4, with a possible D match to TRBD1 (5 bases). V was trimmed by 4 bases and J by 8 bases, leaving 18 bases between them. The CDR3 spans 15 residues. Germline CDR1 and CDR2: SGHRS and YFSETQ. This chain's CDR3 is CASSESIQVWEKLFF. In nucleotides, the CDR3 is TGCGCCAGCAGCGAAAGCATACAGGTTTGGGAAAAACTGTTTTTT. Based on the CDR3 plus reference TRBV5-1 and TRBJ1-4, the full variable domain is KAGVTQTPRYLIKTRGQQVTLSCSPISGHRSVSWYQQTPGQGLQFLFEYFSETQRNKGNFPGRFSGRQFSNSRSEMNVSTLELGDSALYLCASSESIQVWEKLFFGSGTQLSVL.

The V and J genes are TRBV9 and TRBJ2-4, with a tentative D call TRBD1 (6 bases). CDR3 length: 17 amino acids. Between the trimmed V and J ends, which lost 7 bases and 2 bases, there was a span of 22 bases. CDR1 is SGDLS and CDR2 is YYNGEE in the germline V gene. The CDR3 nucleotides read TGTGCCAGCGGAAGGAATGAAGGGGGAGTTACCAAAAACATTCAGTACTTC. Its translation: CASGRNEGGVTKNIQYF.

The rearrangement joins TRBV27 to TRBJ2-5; 9 bases map to TRBD2. J was trimmed by 4 bases and V by 2 bases; bases with no gene match: 8. The CDR3 length is 16 residues. The germline V gene has CDR1 MNHEY and CDR2 SMNVEV (reference sequence). CDR3 residues: CASSLVAGGTRETQYF. CDR3 nucleotides: TGTGCCAGCAGTTTAGTGGCGGGAGGGACACGAGAGACCCAGTACTTC.

V usage is TRBV30 and J usage is TRBJ1-1; D may be TRBD1 (6 bases). The CDR3 is 13 residues long. The V end lost 4 bases, the J end lost 10 bases, and 19 bases lay between the germline ends. Germline CDR1 reads GTSNPN; CDR2 reads SVGIG (reference sequence). The CDR3 is CAWTEQGPMGAFF. CDR3 bases: TGTGCCTGGACCGAACAGGGACCCATGGGAGCTTTCTTT.

This clone has just a few counts. The chain combines TRBV7-8 with TRBJ2-7, with D maybe TRBD2 (6 bases). The germline V gene has CDR1 SGHVS and CDR2 FQNEAQ. The V end was cut by 0 bases, the J end by 4 bases, with 16 bases between. The CDR3 is 16 residues long. CDR3 sequence: CASSLAPGGPQYEQYF. The DNA of the CDR3 is TGTGCCAGCAGCTTAGCGCCCGGAGGGCCCCAGTACGAGCAGTACTTC.

This chain uses TRBV4-3 with TRBJ1-2; D is uncertain. The germline CDR1 and CDR2 sequences are LGHNA and YSLEER. Deletions cut 0 bases from V and 6 bases from J, with 17 bases between. CDR3 length: 16 residues. The CDR3 nucleotides are TGCGCCAGCAGCCAAGATTTAAGTTCCGGGGTGGATGGCTACACCTTC. Its protein is CASSQDLSSGVDGYTF.

The chain couples TRBV18 to TRBJ1-4, with D uncertain. Germline V gene sequence: CDR1 KGHSH, CDR2 LQKENI. The CDR3 is 16 amino acids. Between the trimmed V and J ends, which lost 1 base and 5 bases, there was a span of 14 bases. DNA for the CDR3: TGTGCCAGCTCACCACTGGGCCAGGCGAAAAATGAAAAACTGTTTTTT. Protein: CASSPLGQAKNEKLFF.

This clone has a single count. This sequence joins TRBV2 and TRBJ2-1, with unresolved D. This CDR3 is 14 amino acids long. Trimming stripped 5 bases from V and 0 bases from J, with 8 bases between. Per the germline V gene, CDR1 is SNHLY and CDR2 is FYNNEI. The CDR3, as DNA: TGTGCCAGCAGTAGACTTATCTCCTACAATGAGCAGTTCTTC. Translation gives CASSRLISYNEQFF.

The chain is built from TRBV5-1 and TRBJ1-5, with 9 bases aligning to TRBD1. The J segment lost 6 bases and the V segment lost 0 bases, leaving 4 bases of the junction unmatched. There are 15 residues in the CDR3. Germline-derived CDR1 and CDR2 are SGHRS and YFSETQ. The CDR3 protein is CASSLAGTGSQPQHF. CDR3 sequence (DNA): TGCGCCAGCAGCTTGGCGGGGACAGGGAGTCAGCCCCAGCATTTT. Drawing the rest from reference TRBV5-1 and TRBJ1-5, the complete variable domain is KAGVTQTPRYLIKTRGQQVTLSCSPISGHRSVSWYQQTPGQGLQFLFEYFSETQRNKGNFPGRFSGRQFSNSRSEMNVSTLELGDSALYLCASSLAGTGSQPQHFGDGTRLSIL.

The chain's CDR3 is CASSSPGQGEYEQYF. In nucleotides, the CDR3 is TGCGCCAGCAGCTCGCCGGGACAGGGGGAATACGAGCAGTACTTC. V gene TRBV5-1 combines with J gene TRBJ2-7, with 11 bases that match TRBD1. The V gene's germline CDR1 is SGHRS and CDR2 YFSETQ. V trimming: 3 bases; J trimming: 4 bases; junction bases outside the gene matches: 6. The CDR3 has 15 residues.

Points on this clone: This CDR3 is also generated by other DNA sequences in the sample. The chain combines TRBV19 with TRBJ1-1; D unclear. CDR1 and CDR2 from the germline V gene are LNHDA and SQIVND (reference sequence). The V end was cut by 1 base, the J end by 2 bases, with 5 bases between. The CDR3 runs 13 residues. The CDR3 here is CASSIAVNTEAFF. DNA for the CDR3: TGTGCCAGTAGTATAGCGGTAAACACTGAAGCTTTCTTT.

This chain uses TRBV24-1 with TRBJ2-3; 14 bases fit TRBD2. Germline trimming cut 5 bases from V and 4 bases from J; bases unmatched to any gene: 13. The CDR3 spans 19 residues. In germline, CDR1 is KGHDR, CDR2 SFDVKD. CDR3 sequence reads: CATSVAQGTSGSGADTQYF. CDR3 nucleotide sequence: TGTGCCACCAGTGTGGCCCAAGGGACTAGCGGGAGTGGTGCAGATACGCAGTATTTT.

The chain is built from TRBV7-2 and TRBJ2-5; 9 nucleotides line up with TRBD2. This CDR3 spans 17 amino acids. Germline V gene lookup returns CDR1 SGHTA and CDR2 FQGNSA. The V gene end was trimmed by 5 bases and the J gene end by 2 bases; junction bases not matched to a gene: 12. CDR3 nucleotide sequence: TGTGCCAGCAGCGGGGGGGTAGCGGGGGCGCCGCAAGAGACCCAGTACTTC. This encodes CASSGGVAGAPQETQYF.

The chain combines TRBV28 with TRBJ1-5, with no clear D. CDR1 is MDHEN and CDR2 is SYDVKM in the germline V gene. Trimming left V 2 bases short and J 4 bases short, with 3 bases between. This CDR3 has 12 residues. The CDR3 coding sequence is TGTGCCAGCAGTTTACTTAATCAGCCCCAGCATTTT. It codes for CASSLLNQPQHF.

The J gene is TRBJ1-2, the V gene TRBV3-1 (or the pseudogene TRBV3-2), with D possibly TRBD1 on 5 matching bases. V was trimmed by 0 bases and J by 14 bases, leaving 16 bases between them. The V gene's germline CDR1 is LGHDT and CDR2 YNNKEL (reference sequence). This CDR3 is 13 amino acids long. Written as DNA, the CDR3 is TGTGCCAGCAGCCAAGACCCAGGGCGCCCTAAAACCTTC. Translated, it gives CASSQDPGRPKTF.

The chain combines TRBV4-3 with TRBJ2-3; D might be TRBD1 (6 bases). V lost 3 bases and J 3 bases, leaving 10 bases between the germline ends. The CDR3 is 14 amino acids. The germline V gene encodes CDR1 LGHNA and CDR2 YSLEER. The CDR3 DNA reads as TGCGCCAGCAGCCAGGGGGCCGGGACAGATACGCAGTATTTT. It yields the protein CASSQGAGTDTQYF.

The chain recombines TRBV7-9 with TRBJ1-4; 9 bases fit TRBD1. There are 14 residues in the CDR3. The V gene's germline CDR1 is SEHNR and CDR2 FQNEAQ (reference sequence). The J segment lost 7 bases and the V segment lost 5 bases, leaving 5 bases of the junction unmatched. CDR3 nucleotides: TGTGCCAGCAGCCCGCGGGACAGGGCTGAAAAACTGTTTTTT. Translated: CASSPRDRAEKLFF.

The chain joins TRBV24-1 to TRBJ2-3; 7 nucleotides agree with TRBD1. CDR1 is KGHDR and CDR2 is SFDVKD in the germline V gene. V trimming: 3 bases; J trimming: 1 base; junction bases outside the gene matches: 6. The CDR3 consists of 16 residues. The CDR3 is CATSDHDRAGTDTQYF. The CDR3, as DNA: TGTGCCACCAGTGATCACGACAGGGCTGGCACAGATACGCAGTATTTT.

The chain combines TRBV6-2 or TRBV6-3 with TRBJ2-3, with D perhaps matching TRBD2 (6 bases). Per the germline V gene, CDR1 is MNHEY and CDR2 is SVGEGT. The CDR3 is made up of 16 amino acids. Trimming removed 5 bases from V and 5 bases from J, with 20 bases in between. The CDR3 sequence is CASSNYLALTRDTQYF. Written as DNA, the CDR3 is TGTGCCAGCAGTAACTATCTAGCGCTGACAAGAGATACGCAGTATTTT.